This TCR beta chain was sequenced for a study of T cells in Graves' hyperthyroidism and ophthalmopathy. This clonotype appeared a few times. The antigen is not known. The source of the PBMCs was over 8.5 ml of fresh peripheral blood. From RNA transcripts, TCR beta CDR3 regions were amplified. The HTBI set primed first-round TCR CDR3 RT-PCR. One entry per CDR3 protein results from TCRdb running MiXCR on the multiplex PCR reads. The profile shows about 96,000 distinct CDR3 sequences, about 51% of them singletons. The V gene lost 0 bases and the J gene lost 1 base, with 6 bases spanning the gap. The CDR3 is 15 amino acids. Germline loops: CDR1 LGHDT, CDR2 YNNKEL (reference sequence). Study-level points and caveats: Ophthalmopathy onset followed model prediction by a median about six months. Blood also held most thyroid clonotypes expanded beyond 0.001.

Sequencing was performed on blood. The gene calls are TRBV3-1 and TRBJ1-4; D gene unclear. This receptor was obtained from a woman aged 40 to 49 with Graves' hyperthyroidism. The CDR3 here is CASSQDRKTNEKLFF. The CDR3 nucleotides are TGTGCCAGCAGCCAAGATAGAAAAACTAATGAAAAACTGTTTTTT.